This T cell receptor beta chain stems from a study of cytomegalovirus exposure and HLA in healthy donors. Findings and caveats of the study: Previously analyzed data showed that most TCR beta V segments were productive at a frequency of about 87% or about 30%. Later work showed greater clonal expansion in HLA-associated TCR beta chains than in equally common others. It was assumed in the presence/absence analyses that sequencing depth was roughly uniform across donors. The study found most TCR sequences rare, yet found some public TCRs in many donors.

It was with 60 Vbeta and 13 Jbeta primers that the PCR ran. TCRdb's table, derived via immunoSEQ multiplex PCR, lists solely in-frame clones and lacks some. The sample lists 150,000 to 200,000 clones; more than 65% were seen once. Comments on this clone: Antigen specificity is unknown. A junction end diverges from the germline sequence, so it may reflect a read error.

The CDR3 contains 13 residues. Germline V CDR1 and CDR2: SGHRS, YFSETQ. The TCR sequence derives from a female donor in good health and CMV-seronegative. V gene TRBV5-1 combines with J gene TRBJ1-3; TRBD1 agrees at 7 bases. What was sequenced was PBMCs. The CDR3 sequence: CAGSLDRDNTIYF. The CDR3 DNA reads TGCGCCGGCAGTCTTGACAGGGATAACACCATATATTTT. Complete variable domain (other parts from reference TRBV5-1 and TRBJ1-3): KAGVTQTPRYLIKTRGQQVTLSCSPISGHRSVSWYQQTPGQGLQFLFEYFSETQRNKGNFPGRFSGRQFSNSRSEMNVSTLELGDSALYLCAGSLDRDNTIYFGEGSWLTVV.